This TCR beta chain was sequenced in a study of shared clonotypes between healthy human individuals. Study results and caveats: Represented diversity, genetic and exposure-history alike, was limited by few donors. Clonotype sharing among donors was expected to depend on sequencing depth.

CD45RO-negative, CCR7-positively selected cells formed the naive CD8 fraction, excluding terminally differentiated effector memory CD45RA+ cells. Points on this clone: Its target is unknown.

V was pared by 4 bases and J by 1 base, with 1 base of the junction left unmatched. From germline, CDR1 is SGHTA and CDR2 FQGTGA. This CDR3 is built from 15 residues. Over several immunoSEQ plates, each subset's genomic DNA was distributed in even portions. The data were produced by immunoSEQ multiplex PCR, yet TCRdb's version contains in-frame clones alone and is incomplete. In the table there are some 2.1 million clones, about 95% of which are singletons. The TCR originated in a man between 18 and 29 years old in good health. The material sequenced was naive CD8+ T cells sorted from blood. The V call is TRBV7-3, the J call TRBJ2-1; 10 bases are shared with TRBD1. The CDR3 DNA reads as TGTGCCAGCAGCTCGGGACAGGGGTCCTACAATGAGCAGTTCTTC. It specifies CASSSGQGSYNEQFF. Drawing the rest from reference TRBV7-3 and TRBJ2-1, the complete variable domain is GAGVSQTPSNKVTEKGKYVELRCDPISGHTALYWYRQSLGQGPEFLIYFQGTGAADDSGLPNDRFFAVRPEGSVSTLKIQRTERGDSAVYLCASSSGQGSYNEQFFGPGTRLTVL.